Listed below are T cell receptor beta chains from one sample, sequenced in a study of cytomegalovirus exposure and HLA in healthy donors. Using immunoSEQ multiplex PCR, the repertoire was profiled, and TCRdb retains in-frame clones only, with some absent. This sample's clone table lists 150,000 to 200,000 clones. Material for sequencing was PBMCs. The origin of the receptors is a young man in good health and CMV-seronegative. CDR3s include the opening cysteine and the closing phenylalanine or tryptophan. Fields, in order: J gene, D gene, V gene, CDR3 length, CDR3 protein, CDR3 DNA. The D gene is left open where the match is weak.

J: TRBJ2-7; D: -; V: TRBV6-1; length: 12; CDR3: CASRDIRYEQYF; DNA: TGTGCCAGCCGGGACATACGCTACGAGCAGTACTTC
J: TRBJ2-6; D: -; V: TRBV10-3; length: 15; CDR3: CAISESSTRGIDLTF; DNA: TGTGCCATCAGTGAGTCATCTACCAGGGGCATAGACCTGACTTTC
J: TRBJ2-1; D: TRBD1; V: TRBV5-1; length: 16; CDR3: CASSLGATGGYNEQFF; DNA: TGCGCCAGCAGCTTGGGAGCGACAGGGGGGTACAATGAGCAGTTCTTC
J: TRBJ2-7; D: TRBD1; V: TRBV4-1; length: 15; CDR3: CASSRLPGQSYEQYF; DNA: TGCGCCAGCAGCCGCCTTCCGGGACAGAGCTACGAGCAGTACTTC
J: TRBJ2-7; D: -; V: TRBV7-2; length: 15; CDR3: CASSLASGLAYEQYF; DNA: TGTGCCAGCAGCTTAGCGTCGGGACTCGCCTACGAGCAGTACTTC
J: TRBJ1-1; D: TRBD1; V: TRBV11-3; length: 14; CDR3: CASSFGTGRTEAFF; DNA: TGTGCCAGCAGCTTCGGGACAGGGCGGACTGAAGCTTTCTTT
J: TRBJ2-7; D: TRBD1; V: TRBV7-9; length: 14; CDR3: CASSWNRGPNEQYF; DNA: TGTGCCAGCAGCTGGAACAGGGGGCCTAACGAGCAGTACTTC
J: TRBJ1-2; D: -; V: TRBV7-6; length: 14; CDR3: CASSFGRGGYGYTF; DNA: TGTGCCAGCAGCTTCGGACGGGGGGGGTATGGCTACACCTTC
J: TRBJ2-7; D: -; V: TRBV5-1; length: 16; CDR3: CASSLFQNRNSYEQYF; DNA: TGCGCCAGCAGCTTATTTCAGAACAGAAACTCCTACGAGCAGTACTTC
J: TRBJ1-1; D: -; V: TRBV28; length: 13; CDR3: CASSSRARTEAFF; DNA: TGTGCCAGCAGTTCGCGGGCTCGGACTGAAGCTTTCTTT
J: TRBJ1-1; D: -; V: TRBV19; length: 14; CDR3: CASSINPGGTEAFF; DNA: TGTGCCAGTAGTATTAATCCGGGAGGAACTGAAGCTTTCTTT
J: TRBJ2-2; D: TRBD2; V: TRBV7-2; length: 17; CDR3: CASSPPGLAGDTGELFF; DNA: TGTGCCAGCAGTCCCCCGGGACTAGCGGGAGACACCGGGGAGCTGTTTTTT
J: TRBJ2-7; D: TRBD1; V: TRBV29-1; length: 15; CDR3: CSVGHRDRSTYEQYF; DNA: TGCAGCGTTGGACACCGGGACAGGTCCACCTACGAGCAGTACTTC
J: TRBJ2-3; D: -; V: TRBV7-3; length: 19; CDR3: CASSLSRGGGTGSTDTQYF; DNA: TGTGCCAGCAGCTTAAGTAGGGGTGGTGGCACAGGGAGCACAGATACGCAGTATTTT
J: TRBJ2-3; D: TRBD2; V: TRBV10-2; length: 17; CDR3: CASSDPGLAGGQDTQYF; DNA: TGCGCCAGCAGCGACCCGGGACTAGCGGGAGGTCAAGATACGCAGTATTTT
J: TRBJ2-3; D: TRBD2; V: TRBV5-6; length: 18; CDR3: CASSLGLAGVVSTDTQYF; DNA: TGTGCCAGCAGCTTGGGTCTAGCGGGAGTGGTATCAACAGATACGCAGTATTTT
J: TRBJ2-5; D: -; V: TRBV2; length: 12; CDR3: CASDGGGETQYF; DNA: TGTGCCAGCGATGGGGGGGGCGAGACCCAGTACTTC
J: TRBJ2-7; D: -; V: TRBV27; length: 14; CDR3: CASSTRDSAYEQYF; DNA: TGTGCCAGCAGTACCCGGGACTCAGCCTACGAGCAGTACTTC
J: TRBJ2-5; D: TRBD2; V: TRBV9; length: 17; CDR3: CASSVDVSGKLQETQYF; DNA: TGTGCCAGCAGCGTAGATGTGAGCGGGAAACTCCAAGAGACCCAGTACTTC
J: TRBJ1-5; D: -; V: TRBV19; length: 15; CDR3: CASSIPTSPRQPQHF; DNA: TGTGCCAGTAGTATCCCCACTTCGCCTCGTCAGCCCCAGCATTTT
J: TRBJ2-3; D: TRBD2; V: TRBV7-9; length: 16; CDR3: CASSFVAGGSTDTQYF; DNA: TGTGCCAGCAGCTTTGTAGCGGGAGGGAGCACAGATACGCAGTATTTT
J: TRBJ2-3; D: -; V: TRBV7-7; length: 14; CDR3: CASSIGVEADTQYF; DNA: TGTGCCAGCAGCATAGGGGTGGAGGCAGATACGCAGTATTTT
J: TRBJ2-3; D: -; V: TRBV29-1; length: 13; CDR3: CSLLGQRTDTQYF; DNA: TGCAGCCTTCTGGGGCAGCGCACAGATACGCAGTATTTT
J: TRBJ1-4; D: -; V: TRBV12-5; length: 14; CDR3: CASGLGQWEEKLFF; DNA: TGTGCTAGTGGTTTGGGCCAGTGGGAGGAAAAACTGTTTTTT
J: TRBJ2-2; D: TRBD2; V: TRBV6-1; length: 15; CDR3: CASSTLAGEVGELFF; DNA: TGTGCCAGCAGTACGCTAGCGGGAGAGGTCGGGGAGCTGTTTTTT
J: TRBJ1-3; D: -; V: TRBV9; length: 15; CDR3: CASSVDGVPGNTIYF; DNA: TGTGCCAGCAGCGTCGACGGGGTCCCCGGAAACACCATATATTTT
J: TRBJ2-4; D: TRBD1; V: TRBV5-6; length: 19; CDR3: CASSLRTGKFTLAKNIQYF; DNA: TGTGCCAGCAGCTTAAGGACAGGGAAATTCACCCTAGCCAAAAACATTCAGTACTTC
J: TRBJ2-4; D: TRBD1; V: TRBV18; length: 16; CDR3: CASSPAGQATKNIQYF; DNA: TGTGCCAGCTCACCAGCGGGACAGGCCACCAAAAACATTCAGTACTTC
J: TRBJ1-2; D: -; V: TRBV7-9; length: 13; CDR3: CASAGGLDYGYTF; DNA: TGTGCCAGCGCCGGCGGCTTAGACTATGGCTACACCTTC
J: TRBJ2-1; D: TRBD2; V: TRBV6-5; length: 14; CDR3: CASGGGAGNNEQFF; DNA: TGTGCCAGCGGCGGGGGAGCGGGAAACAATGAGCAGTTCTTC
J: TRBJ1-1; D: -; V: TRBV5-1; length: 13; CDR3: CASSLVGATEAFF; DNA: TGCGCCAGCAGCTTGGTGGGGGCTACTGAAGCTTTCTTT
J: TRBJ2-5; D: -; V: TRBV11-1; length: 14; CDR3: CASSPREIKETQYF; DNA: TGTGCCAGCAGCCCCCGAGAAATAAAAGAGACCCAGTACTTC
J: TRBJ2-2; D: TRBD1; V: TRBV7-9; length: 19; CDR3: CASSFVGRQGLFNTGELFF; DNA: TGTGCCAGCAGCTTCGTTGGTAGACAGGGGCTCTTTAACACCGGGGAGCTGTTTTTT
J: TRBJ1-2; D: -; V: TRBV5-6; length: 14; CDR3: CASSGGGGAVGYTF; DNA: TGTGCCAGCAGCGGGGGTGGGGGCGCGGTTGGCTACACCTTC
J: TRBJ2-3; D: -; V: TRBV29-1; length: 13; CDR3: CSVFREVTDTQYF; DNA: TGCAGCGTTTTCAGGGAAGTCACAGATACGCAGTATTTT
J: TRBJ2-5; D: -; V: TRBV28; length: 13; CDR3: CASSFSGSGTQYF; DNA: TGTGCCAGCAGTTTCTCAGGGTCGGGGACCCAGTACTTC
J: TRBJ1-2; D: TRBD1; V: TRBV27; length: 17; CDR3: CASSRHRDRVFRYGYTF; DNA: TGTGCCAGCAGTCGACACCGGGACAGGGTCTTTAGGTATGGCTACACCTTC
J: TRBJ1-3; D: -; V: TRBV11-3; length: 14; CDR3: CASSLGVAGNTIYF; DNA: TGTGCCAGCAGCTTAGGGGTAGCCGGAAACACCATATATTTT
J: TRBJ2-3; D: TRBD1; V: TRBV11-1; length: 14; CDR3: CASSPQGLADTQYF; DNA: TGTGCCAGCAGCCCACAGGGGCTCGCAGATACGCAGTATTTT
J: TRBJ1-1; D: -; V: TRBV6-1; length: 13; CDR3: CASKTLTLGGAFF; DNA: TGTGCCAGCAAAACACTAACACTCGGGGGAGCTTTCTTT
J: TRBJ2-6; D: -; V: TRBV7-7; length: 17; CDR3: CASSTEGTVSGANVLTF; DNA: TGTGCCAGCAGCACGGAGGGTACAGTCTCTGGGGCCAACGTCCTGACTTTC
J: TRBJ1-5; D: -; V: TRBV7-9; length: 12; CDR3: CASSFKQEPQHF; DNA: TGTGCCAGCAGCTTTAAGCAGGAGCCCCAGCATTTT
J: TRBJ2-7; D: TRBD1; V: TRBV6-5; length: 15; CDR3: CASRPVRDRDNEQYF; DNA: TGTGCCAGCAGGCCCGTCCGGGACAGGGATAACGAGCAGTACTTC
J: TRBJ2-3; D: -; V: TRBV14; length: 12; CDR3: CASSYSTDTQYF; DNA: TGTGCCAGCAGCTATAGTACAGATACGCAGTATTTT
J: TRBJ1-2; D: TRBD1; V: TRBV5-1; length: 14; CDR3: CASSWTGGASGYTF; DNA: TGCGCCAGCAGCTGGACAGGGGGCGCGAGTGGCTACACCTTC
J: TRBJ1-5; D: -; V: TRBV6-1; length: 13; CDR3: CASRGQGSQPQHF; DNA: TGTGCCAGCAGGGGGCAGGGGTCCCAGCCCCAGCATTTT
J: TRBJ1-2; D: -; V: TRBV5-1; length: 13; CDR3: CASSSGANYGYTF; DNA: TGCGCCAGCAGCTCCGGGGCTAACTATGGCTACACCTTC
J: TRBJ2-2; D: TRBD2; V: TRBV11-2; length: 18; CDR3: CASSLRRLAGGDTGELFF; DNA: TGTGCCAGCAGCTTAAGGCGTCTAGCGGGAGGCGACACCGGGGAGCTGTTTTTT
J: TRBJ2-3; D: TRBD2; V: TRBV11-3; length: 19; CDR3: CASSLALRQRGKRTDTQYF; DNA: TGTGCCAGCAGCTTAGCCCTCCGACAGCGGGGGAAGCGCACAGATACGCAGTATTTT
J: TRBJ2-1; D: -; V: TRBV7-8; length: 14; CDR3: CASSFFSGYNEQFF; DNA: TGTGCCAGCAGCTTTTTCTCAGGTTACAATGAGCAGTTCTTC
J: TRBJ2-3; D: TRBD2; V: TRBV19; length: 17; CDR3: CASSTPGLAADTDTQYF; DNA: TGTGCCAGTAGTACCCCGGGACTAGCGGCTGACACAGATACGCAGTATTTT
J: TRBJ1-4; D: -; V: TRBV4-1; length: 13; CDR3: CASSPGGGEKLFF; DNA: TGCGCCAGCAGCCCGGGGGGTGGCGAAAAACTGTTTTTT
J: TRBJ2-5; D: TRBD2; V: TRBV19; length: 15; CDR3: CASRSGLAGQETQYF; DNA: TGTGCCAGTCGAAGCGGACTAGCGGGGCAAGAGACCCAGTACTTC